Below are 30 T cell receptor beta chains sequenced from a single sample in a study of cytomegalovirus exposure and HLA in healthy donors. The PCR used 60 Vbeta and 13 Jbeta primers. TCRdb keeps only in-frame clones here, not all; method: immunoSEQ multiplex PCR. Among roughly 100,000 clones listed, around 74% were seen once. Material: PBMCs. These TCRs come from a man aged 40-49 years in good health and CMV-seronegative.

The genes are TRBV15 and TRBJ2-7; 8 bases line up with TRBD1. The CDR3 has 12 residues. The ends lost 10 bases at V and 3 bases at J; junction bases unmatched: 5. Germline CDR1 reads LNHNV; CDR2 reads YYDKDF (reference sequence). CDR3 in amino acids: CAISGTGYEQYF. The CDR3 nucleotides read TGTGCCATCTCCGGGACAGGCTACGAGCAGTACTTC.

In DNA form, the CDR3 reads TGTGCCACCCCGCCCAGGGATTTCCTTAATCAGCCCCAGCATTTT. This codes for CATPPRDFLNQPQHF. The gene calls are TRBV27 and TRBJ1-5; a possible D gene is TRBD1 (5 bases). The V gene's germline CDR1 is MNHEY and CDR2 SMNVEV (reference sequence). The CDR3 consists of 15 residues. Trimming stripped 10 bases from V and 4 bases from J, with 20 bases between.

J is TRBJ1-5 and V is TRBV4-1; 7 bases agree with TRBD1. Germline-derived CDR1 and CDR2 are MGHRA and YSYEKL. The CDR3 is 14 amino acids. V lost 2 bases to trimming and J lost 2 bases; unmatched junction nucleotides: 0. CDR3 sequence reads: CASSQTGGNQPQHF. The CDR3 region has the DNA TGCGCCAGCAGCCAAACAGGGGGCAATCAGCCCCAGCATTTT.

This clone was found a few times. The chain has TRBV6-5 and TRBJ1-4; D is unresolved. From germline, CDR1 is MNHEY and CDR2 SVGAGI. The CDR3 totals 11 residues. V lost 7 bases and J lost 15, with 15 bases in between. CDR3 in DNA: TGTGCCAGCAACAACGGGGTAAAGGTGTTTTTT. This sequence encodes CASNNGVKVFF.

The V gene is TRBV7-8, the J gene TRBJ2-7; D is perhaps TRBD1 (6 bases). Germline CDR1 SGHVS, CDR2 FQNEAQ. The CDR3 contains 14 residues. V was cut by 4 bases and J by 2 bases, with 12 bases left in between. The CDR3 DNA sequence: TGTGCCAGCAGCTCCACAGGGTTCCCCTACGAGCAGTACTTC. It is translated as CASSSTGFPYEQYF.

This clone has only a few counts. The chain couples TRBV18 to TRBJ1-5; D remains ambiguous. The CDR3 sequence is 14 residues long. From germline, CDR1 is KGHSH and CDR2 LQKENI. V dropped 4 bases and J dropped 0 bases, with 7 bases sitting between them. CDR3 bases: TGTGCCAGCTCACGGGCAGGTAGCAATCAGCCCCAGCATTTT. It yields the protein CASSRAGSNQPQHF.

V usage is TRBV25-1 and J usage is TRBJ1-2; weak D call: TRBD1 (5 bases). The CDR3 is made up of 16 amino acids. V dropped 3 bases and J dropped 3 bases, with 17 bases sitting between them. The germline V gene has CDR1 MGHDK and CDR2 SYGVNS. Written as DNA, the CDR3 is TGTGCCAGCAGTGACTCCAACTTCGGGGGTTACTATGGCTACACCTTC. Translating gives CASSDSNFGGYYGYTF.

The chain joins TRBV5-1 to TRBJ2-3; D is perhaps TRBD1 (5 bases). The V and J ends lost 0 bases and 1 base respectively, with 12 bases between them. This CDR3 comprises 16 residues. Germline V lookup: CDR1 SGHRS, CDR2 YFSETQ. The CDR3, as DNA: TGCGCCAGCAGCTTGGTTCCTGGGGCTGGCACAGATACGCAGTATTTT. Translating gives CASSLVPGAGTDTQYF.

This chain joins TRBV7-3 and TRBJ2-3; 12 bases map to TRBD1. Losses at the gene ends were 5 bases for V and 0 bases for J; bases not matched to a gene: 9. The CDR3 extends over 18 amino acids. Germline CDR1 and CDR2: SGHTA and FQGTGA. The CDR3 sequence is CASSLGTGGIISTDTQYF. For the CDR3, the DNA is TGTGCCAGCAGCCTCGGGACAGGGGGCATAATTAGCACAGATACGCAGTATTTT.

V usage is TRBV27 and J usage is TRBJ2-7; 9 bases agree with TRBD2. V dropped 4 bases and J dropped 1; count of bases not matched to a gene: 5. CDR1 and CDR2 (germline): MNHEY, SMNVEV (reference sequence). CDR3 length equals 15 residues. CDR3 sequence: CASSYRTSVSYEQYF. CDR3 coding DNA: TGTGCCAGCAGTTATAGGACTAGCGTATCCTACGAGCAGTACTTC.

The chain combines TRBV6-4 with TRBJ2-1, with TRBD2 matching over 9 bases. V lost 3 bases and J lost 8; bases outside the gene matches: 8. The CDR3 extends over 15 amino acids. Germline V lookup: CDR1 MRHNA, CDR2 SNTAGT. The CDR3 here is CASSDATSGSDEQFF. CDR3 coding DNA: TGTGCCAGCAGTGATGCGACTAGCGGAAGCGATGAGCAGTTCTTC.

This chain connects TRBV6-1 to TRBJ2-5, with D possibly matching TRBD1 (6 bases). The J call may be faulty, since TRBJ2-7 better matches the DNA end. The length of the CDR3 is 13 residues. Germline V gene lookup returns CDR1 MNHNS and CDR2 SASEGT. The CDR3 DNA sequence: TGTGCCAGCAGCGAGCTACAGGGCTACGAGCAGTACTTC. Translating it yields CASSELQGYEQYF.

This CDR3 is CASTLDRAILEAFF. CDR3 DNA: TGTGCCAGCACCTTGGACAGGGCCATCCTTGAAGCTTTCTTT. The chain joins TRBV6-6 to TRBJ1-1; 8 positions match TRBD1. CDR1 is MNHNY, CDR2 SVGAGI, per germline (reference sequence). The CDR3 covers 14 residues. Germline trimming cut 7 bases from V and 7 bases from J; bases unmatched to any gene: 11.

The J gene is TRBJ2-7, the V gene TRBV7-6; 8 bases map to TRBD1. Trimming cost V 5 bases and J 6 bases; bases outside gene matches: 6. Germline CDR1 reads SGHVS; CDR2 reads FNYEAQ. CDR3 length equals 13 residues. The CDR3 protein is CASSTDRVGEQYF. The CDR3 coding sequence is TGTGCCAGCAGCACGGACAGGGTAGGCGAGCAGTACTTC.

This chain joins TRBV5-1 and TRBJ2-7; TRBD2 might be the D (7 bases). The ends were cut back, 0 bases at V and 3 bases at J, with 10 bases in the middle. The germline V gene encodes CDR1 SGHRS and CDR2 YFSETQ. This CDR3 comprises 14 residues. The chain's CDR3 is CASSLGRGHYEQYF. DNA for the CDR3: TGCGCCAGCAGCTTGGGGCGGGGGCACTACGAGCAGTACTTC.

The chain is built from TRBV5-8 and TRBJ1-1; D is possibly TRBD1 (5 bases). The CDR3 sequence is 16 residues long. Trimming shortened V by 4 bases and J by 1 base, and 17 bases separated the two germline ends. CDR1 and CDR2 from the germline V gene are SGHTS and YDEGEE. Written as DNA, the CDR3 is TGTGCCAGCAGCGATTGGGGGGGGAGGTGGAACACTGAAGCTTTCTTT. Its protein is CASSDWGGRWNTEAFF.

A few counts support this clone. CDR3 sequence reads: CATSRAIVGAGGYTF. CDR3 coding DNA: TGTGCCACCAGCAGAGCGATAGTAGGTGCGGGGGGCTACACCTTC. The chain links TRBV15 to TRBJ1-2; D gene uncertain. The germline V gene encodes CDR1 LNHNV and CDR2 YYDKDF (reference sequence). The CDR3 runs 15 residues. The germline V and J ends were trimmed by 1 base and 8 bases, with 17 bases remaining between them.

DNA of the CDR3: TGTGCCAGTAGTGGCGAATGGCGGCTAAATTCACCCCTCCACTTT. Amino acids: CASSGEWRLNSPLHF. The rearrangement joins TRBV19 to TRBJ1-6; no clear D. This CDR3 comprises 15 residues. From germline, CDR1 is LNHDA and CDR2 SQIVND (reference sequence). Trimming took 5 bases from V and 7 from J, leaving 15 bases between them.

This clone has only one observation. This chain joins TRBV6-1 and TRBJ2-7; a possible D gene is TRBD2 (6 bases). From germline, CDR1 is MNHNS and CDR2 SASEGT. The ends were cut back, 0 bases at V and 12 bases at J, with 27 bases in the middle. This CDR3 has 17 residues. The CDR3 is CASSEALLGMGLFTAYF. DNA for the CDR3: TGTGCCAGCAGTGAAGCGCTTCTAGGGATGGGACTCTTCACCGCGTACTTC.

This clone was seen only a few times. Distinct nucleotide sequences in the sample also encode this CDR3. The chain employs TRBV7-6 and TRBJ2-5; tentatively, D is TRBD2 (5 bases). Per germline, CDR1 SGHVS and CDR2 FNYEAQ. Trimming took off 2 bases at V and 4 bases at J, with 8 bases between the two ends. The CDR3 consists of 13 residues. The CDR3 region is CASSLIGGETQYF. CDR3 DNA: TGTGCCAGCAGCTTAATAGGAGGAGAGACCCAGTACTTC.

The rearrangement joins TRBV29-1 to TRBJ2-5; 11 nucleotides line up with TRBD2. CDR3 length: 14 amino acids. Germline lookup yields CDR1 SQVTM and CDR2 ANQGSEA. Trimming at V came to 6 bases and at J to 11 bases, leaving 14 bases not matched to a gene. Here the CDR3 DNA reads TGCAGCGTGTATGGGACTAGCGGAACCTACGTGCAGTACTTC. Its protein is CSVYGTSGTYVQYF.

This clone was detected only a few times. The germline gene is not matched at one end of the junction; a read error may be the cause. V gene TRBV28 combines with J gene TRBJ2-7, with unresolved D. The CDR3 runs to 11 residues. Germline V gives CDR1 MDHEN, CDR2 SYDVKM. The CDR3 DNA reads TGTGCCAGCAGTTTATCCTTCGAGCAGTACTTC. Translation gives CASSLSFEQYF.

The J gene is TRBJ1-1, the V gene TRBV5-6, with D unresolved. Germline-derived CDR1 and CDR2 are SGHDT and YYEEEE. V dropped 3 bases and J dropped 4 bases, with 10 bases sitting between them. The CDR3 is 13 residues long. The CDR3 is CASSSGVGTEAFF. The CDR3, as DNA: TGTGCCAGCAGCTCCGGTGTTGGCACTGAAGCTTTCTTT. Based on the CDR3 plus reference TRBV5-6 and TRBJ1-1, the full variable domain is DAGVTQSPTHLIKTRGQQVTLRCSPKSGHDTVSWYQQALGQGPQFIFQYYEEEERQRGNFPDRFSGHQFPNYSSELNVNALLLGDSALYLCASSSGVGTEAFFGQGTRLTVV.

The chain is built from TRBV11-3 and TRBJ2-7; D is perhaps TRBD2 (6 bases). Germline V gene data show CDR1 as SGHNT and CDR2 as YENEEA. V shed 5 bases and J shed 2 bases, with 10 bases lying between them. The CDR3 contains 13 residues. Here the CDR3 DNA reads TGTGCCAGCAGCCGAGGGGAGGCCTACGAGCAGTACTTC. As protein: CASSRGEAYEQYF. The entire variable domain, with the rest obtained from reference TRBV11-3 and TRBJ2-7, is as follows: EAGVVQSPRYKIIEKKQPVAFWCNPISGHNTLYWYLQNLGQGPELLIRYENEEAVDDSQLPKDRFSAERLKGVDSTLKIQPAELGDSAVYLCASSRGEAYEQYFGPGTRLTVT.

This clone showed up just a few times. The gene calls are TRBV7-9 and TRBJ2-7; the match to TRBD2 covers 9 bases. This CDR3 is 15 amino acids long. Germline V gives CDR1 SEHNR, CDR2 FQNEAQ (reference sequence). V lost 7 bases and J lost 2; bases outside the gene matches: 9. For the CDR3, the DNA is TGTGCCAGCACCGTTAGCGGGAGAGGGCCCTACGAGCAGTACTTC. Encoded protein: CASTVSGRGPYEQYF. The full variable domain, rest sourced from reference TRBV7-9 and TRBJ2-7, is DTGVSQNPRHKITKRGQNVTFRCDPISEHNRLYWYRQTLGQGPEFLTYFQNEAQLEKSRLLSDRFSAERPKGSFSTLEIQRTEQGDSAMYLCASTVSGRGPYEQYFGPGTRLTVT.

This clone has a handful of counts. CDR3 bases: TGTGCCAGCAGCCCGAGGGTGACTAGCGGGGGGGCAAATGAGCAGTTCTTC. It yields the protein CASSPRVTSGGANEQFF. The chain recombines TRBV7-2 with TRBJ2-1; 14 bases map to TRBD2. Germline V lookup: CDR1 SGHTA, CDR2 FQGNSA. The CDR3 spans 17 residues. Losses at the gene ends were 5 bases for V and 7 bases for J; bases not matched to a gene: 10.

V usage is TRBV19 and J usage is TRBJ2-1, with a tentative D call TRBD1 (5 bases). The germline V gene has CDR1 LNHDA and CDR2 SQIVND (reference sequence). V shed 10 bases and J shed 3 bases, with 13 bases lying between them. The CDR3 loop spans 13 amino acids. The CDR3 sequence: CATGPPYYNEQFF. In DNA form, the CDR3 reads TGTGCCACAGGGCCACCCTACTACAATGAGCAGTTCTTC.

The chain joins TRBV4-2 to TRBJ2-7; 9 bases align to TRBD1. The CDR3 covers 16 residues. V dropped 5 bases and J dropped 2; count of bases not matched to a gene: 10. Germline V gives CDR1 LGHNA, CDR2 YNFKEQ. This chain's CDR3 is CASSRVPGQGPYEQYF. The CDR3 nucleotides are TGTGCCAGCAGCAGGGTCCCGGGACAGGGACCCTACGAGCAGTACTTC.

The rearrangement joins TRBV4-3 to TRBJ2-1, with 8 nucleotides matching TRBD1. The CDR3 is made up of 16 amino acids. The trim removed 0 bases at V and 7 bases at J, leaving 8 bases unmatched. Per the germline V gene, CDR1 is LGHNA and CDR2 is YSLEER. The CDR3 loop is CASSQDWEDRANEQFF. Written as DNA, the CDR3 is TGCGCCAGCAGCCAAGATTGGGAGGACAGGGCTAATGAGCAGTTCTTC.

For the CDR3, the DNA is TGTGCCAGCAGTTTAGAGTACGAGCAGTACTTC. It translates to CASSLEYEQYF. This chain uses TRBV28 with TRBJ2-7, with D uncertain. Germline V gene data show CDR1 as MDHEN and CDR2 as SYDVKM. This CDR3 has 11 amino acids. V lost 2 bases and J 4 bases, leaving 3 bases between the germline ends.